This TCR beta chain came from a study of PD-L1 blockade in urothelial cancer. Looking at the study overall: At 3 weeks after treatment start (second dose) and again at 6 weeks, blood was analyzed.

This clone occurred once. As for time point: pretreatment peripheral blood. It was locally advanced or metastatic urothelial carcinoma that patients had. This table comes from immunoSEQ multiplex PCR, and its TCRdb copy is limited to in-frame clones, with some not included. Of about 56,000 clones listed, 85% to 90% are singletons. The clonotype originates from a man in his 70s with urothelial cancer. The input for sequencing was PBMCs, taken around atezolizumab (anti-PD-L1) treatment.

The CDR3 sequence is CASSLGYSYEQYF. The CDR3, as DNA: TGTGCCAGCAGCTTAGGCTACTCCTACGAGCAGTACTTC. The chain couples TRBV7-8 to TRBJ2-7; D unresolved. V lost 1 base, J lost 0 bases, and 4 bases lay in between. The CDR3 runs 13 residues. Per the germline V gene, CDR1 is SGHVS and CDR2 is FQNEAQ.